One sample yielded the 30 T cell receptor beta chains listed below, sequenced in a study of identical twins. TCRdb processed the 5' RACE reads anew with MiXCR; each CDR3 protein has one entry. The sample lists approximately 150,000 distinct CDR3 sequences, around 3.6% seen once, with around 8.1% in the top ten. The sample comprised memory T cells sorted from blood. The source of these receptors is a man younger than 35 in good health.

This clonotype was detected many times. The chain employs TRBV7-8 and TRBJ2-7; 8 bases are shared with TRBD2. This CDR3 comprises 15 residues. J lost 3 bases, V lost 0 bases, and 4 bases had no gene match. Germline loops: CDR1 SGHVS, CDR2 FQNEAQ. The CDR3 nucleotides read TGTGCCAGCAGCTTAGCCCGAGGGACTAGCTACGAGCAGTACTTC. Its protein is CASSLARGTSYEQYF.

This clonotype appeared many times. The rearrangement uses TRBV6-2 or TRBV6-3 and TRBJ2-7, with a weak D call TRBD1 (7 bases). Germline V gene data show CDR1 as MNHEY and CDR2 as SVGEGT. The CDR3 contains 14 residues. The V end lost 8 bases, the J end lost 0 bases, and 14 bases lay between the germline ends. CDR3: CASAGYRGSYEQYF. In DNA, the CDR3 is TGTGCCAGCGCGGGGTACAGGGGCTCCTACGAGCAGTACTTC.

This clonotype appeared a few times. The DNA of the CDR3 is TGTGCCAGCAAGTTGGAGGGGATCACTGAAGCTTTCTTT. Translation: CASKLEGITEAFF. This rearrangement joins TRBV12-3 or TRBV12-4 to TRBJ1-1; TRBD1 might be the D (5 bases). The CDR3 consists of 13 residues. V was shortened by 7 bases and J by 4 bases, with 13 bases between the two germline ends.

Ten or more counts support this clonotype. V usage is TRBV4-2 and J usage is TRBJ2-1, with 10 bases aligning to TRBD2. The CDR3 has 17 amino acids. CDR1 LGHNA and CDR2 YNFKEQ come from the germline V gene. Germline trimming cut 1 base from V and 5 bases from J; bases unmatched to any gene: 8. CDR3 loop: CASSQAGSGRKNNEQFF. In DNA, the CDR3 is TGTGCCAGCAGCCAAGCAGGTAGCGGGAGGAAGAACAATGAGCAGTTCTTC.

This clonotype was seen ten or more times. The CDR3 region has the DNA TGTGCCAGCAGCTCTAAATTCACAGATACGCAGTATTTT. Residues: CASSSKFTDTQYF. The V gene is TRBV5-5, the J gene TRBJ2-3; D gene unclear. The CDR3 has 13 amino acids. V was trimmed by 3 bases and J by 2 bases, leaving 7 bases between them. Germline V lookup: CDR1 SGHKS, CDR2 YYEKEE (reference sequence).

This clonotype was seen only a few times. The V call is TRBV7-2, the J call TRBJ2-2; 8 nucleotides match TRBD2. Per germline, CDR1 SGHTA and CDR2 FQGNSA. This CDR3 has 16 residues. V shed 5 bases, J shed 4 bases, and the junction held 9 bases outside the gene matches. CDR3 amino acids: CASSRTARGATGELFF. CDR3 sequence (DNA): TGTGCCAGCAGCCGAACGGCGCGGGGGGCCACCGGGGAGCTGTTTTTT. The whole variable domain, filled in from reference TRBV7-2 and TRBJ2-2, reads GAGVSQSPSNKVTEKGKDVELRCDPISGHTALYWYRQSLGQGLEFLIYFQGNSAPDKSGLPSDRFSAERTGGSVSTLTIQRTQQEDSAVYLCASSRTARGATGELFFGEGSRLTVL.

This clonotype has a count of ten or more. This chain links TRBV18 with TRBJ2-4; D may be TRBD1 (5 bases). Germline CDR1 is KGHSH and CDR2 is LQKENI. Trimming removed 3 bases from V and 0 bases from J, with 9 bases in between. The CDR3 sequence is 15 residues long. The CDR3 protein is CASSPQGLAKNIQYF. The CDR3 DNA follows: TGTGCCAGCTCACCTCAGGGCCTAGCCAAAAACATTCAGTACTTC.

The CDR3 coding sequence is TGTGCCAGCAGCCGACGGGCCGGGACTTATTCGCCCGAGCAGTACTTC. Translating gives CASSRRAGTYSPEQYF. This chain uses TRBV3-1 with TRBJ2-7; tentatively, D is TRBD2 (6 bases). Trimming stripped 4 bases from V and 6 bases from J, with 22 bases between. Germline CDR1 reads LGHDT; CDR2 reads YNNKEL (reference sequence). This CDR3 has 16 amino acids.

The sample holds many counts of this clonotype. The J gene is TRBJ2-3, the V gene TRBV2; D might be TRBD1 or TRBD2, each matching 5 bases. Germline loops: CDR1 SNHLY, CDR2 FYNNEI. V gave up 6 bases and J gave up 0 bases, with 10 bases separating them. The CDR3 runs to 14 residues. The CDR3 DNA is TGTGCCAGCAGCCCGGGGCCCAGCACAGATACGCAGTATTTT. Its translation is CASSPGPSTDTQYF.

This clonotype was seen repeatedly, ten times or more. The chain links TRBV12-3 or TRBV12-4 to TRBJ2-3, with TRBD2 matching over 8 bases. V trimming: 7 bases; J trimming: 0 bases; junction bases outside the gene matches: 12. The CDR3 extends over 17 amino acids. CDR3 DNA: TGTGCCAGCATTCGCGGGGGGACTCGAAAGAGCACAGATACGCAGTATTTT. Protein product: CASIRGGTRKSTDTQYF.

This clonotype showed up many times. The CDR3 protein is CASKGQLDQPQHF. In DNA form, the CDR3 reads TGTGCCAGCAAGGGACAACTCGATCAGCCCCAGCATTTT. The gene calls are TRBV12-3 or TRBV12-4 and TRBJ1-5; tentative D call: TRBD1 (6 bases). CDR3 length equals 13 residues. The V gene lost 7 bases and the J gene lost 5 bases, with 12 bases spanning the gap.

This clonotype was seen repeatedly, ten times or more. The V and J genes are TRBV5-1 and TRBJ2-5, with TRBD2 as a possible D gene (6 bases). Germline loops: CDR1 SGHRS, CDR2 YFSETQ. Trimming left V 1 base short and J 1 base short, with 11 bases between. The CDR3 runs to 15 residues. The chain's CDR3 is CASSLIASAQETQYF. The CDR3 DNA follows: TGCGCCAGCAGCTTGATCGCTAGCGCCCAAGAGACCCAGTACTTC.

This clonotype was seen a handful of times. The chain is built from TRBV11-3 and TRBJ2-3, with 12 bases aligning to TRBD2. Trimming removed 3 bases from V and 4 bases from J; junction bases left unmatched: 2. The germline CDR1 and CDR2 sequences are SGHNT and YENEEA. This CDR3 has 15 amino acids. The CDR3 here is CASSLGTSGSDTQYF. The CDR3 region has the DNA TGTGCCAGCAGCTTGGGGACTAGCGGGTCAGATACGCAGTATTTT.

This clonotype was detected many times. The genes are TRBV11-2 and TRBJ2-2; the D is unclear. Between the trimmed V and J ends, which lost 7 bases and 2 bases, there was a span of 17 bases. Germline CDR1 is SGHAT and CDR2 is FQNNGV. This CDR3 is built from 16 residues. CDR3 bases: TGTGCCAGCACCAGTACGGGCCTAGTCAACACCGGGGAGCTGTTTTTT. It encodes CASTSTGLVNTGELFF.

This clonotype occurred many times. This chain joins TRBV20-1 and TRBJ2-4; tentatively, D is TRBD2 (6 bases). Trimming pared 0 bases from V and 6 bases from J, leaving 12 bases between. The CDR3 loop spans 14 amino acids. Germline loops: CDR1 DFQATT, CDR2 SNEGSKA (reference sequence). CDR3 DNA sequence: TGCAGTGCTAGAGATAGTAGGGGAGGAAACATTCAGTACTTC. Protein sequence: CSARDSRGGNIQYF.

In its sample, this clonotype was seen many times. This sequence joins TRBV11-2 and TRBJ1-2, with TRBD1 matching over 8 bases. Germline-derived CDR1 and CDR2 are SGHAT and FQNNGV. The CDR3 contains 12 residues. V was clipped by 5 bases and J by 8 bases; unmatched bases: 4. The CDR3 is CASSPGQGGYTF. The DNA for the CDR3 is TGTGCCAGCAGCCCCGGACAGGGAGGCTACACCTTC.

This clonotype was counted ten times or more. The V gene is TRBV14, the J gene TRBJ1-3; D perhaps matches TRBD1 (6 bases). This CDR3 spans 17 amino acids. Trimming took 3 bases from V and 4 from J, leaving 19 bases between them. CDR1 is SGHDN and CDR2 is FVKESK in the germline V gene. The CDR3 sequence: CASSHSLARGAGNTIYF. CDR3 in DNA: TGTGCCAGCAGCCACTCCCTAGCCAGGGGCGCGGGAAACACCATATATTTT.

This clonotype was observed many times. This chain uses TRBV7-8 with TRBJ2-2; tentatively, D is TRBD2 (6 bases). Looked up from germline, CDR1 is SGHVS and CDR2 is FQNEAQ. Trimming took off 4 bases at V and 3 bases at J, with 18 bases between the two ends. The CDR3 covers 17 residues. The CDR3 spells CASSSGTSSVYTGELFF. In nucleotides, the CDR3 is TGTGCCAGCAGCTCCGGGACTTCCTCAGTCTACACCGGGGAGCTGTTTTTT. Based on the CDR3 plus reference TRBV7-8 and TRBJ2-2, the full variable domain is GAGVSQSPRYKVAKRGQDVALRCDPISGHVSLFWYQQALGQGPEFLTYFQNEAQLDKSGLPSDRFFAERPEGSVSTLKIQRTQQEDSAVYLCASSSGTSSVYTGELFFGEGSRLTVL.

This clonotype has a count of ten or more. The chain joins TRBV5-1 to TRBJ1-2, with D possibly TRBD1 on 5 matching bases. Germline CDR1 reads SGHRS; CDR2 reads YFSETQ. There are 16 residues in the CDR3. Trimming pared 3 bases from V and 7 bases from J, leaving 22 bases between. CDR3 in amino acids: CASSSSFRAGLIGYTF. The CDR3 nucleotides read TGCGCCAGCAGCTCGAGTTTCCGGGCAGGGTTGATTGGCTACACCTTC. The full variable domain, in which reference TRBV5-1 and TRBJ1-2 provide the parts outside the CDR3, is KAGVTQTPRYLIKTRGQQVTLSCSPISGHRSVSWYQQTPGQGLQFLFEYFSETQRNKGNFPGRFSGRQFSNSRSEMNVSTLELGDSALYLCASSSSFRAGLIGYTFGSGTRLTVV.

This clonotype was recorded at least ten times. The chain recombines TRBV7-6 with TRBJ2-1, with a tentative D call TRBD2 (5 bases). Looked up from germline, CDR1 is SGHVS and CDR2 is FNYEAQ. V lost 0 bases and J lost 11, with 20 bases in between. The length of the CDR3 is 16 residues. CDR3 protein: CASSLAGSVGVGKQFF. CDR3 nucleotide sequence: TGTGCCAGCAGCTTAGCAGGGAGCGTTGGGGTCGGAAAGCAGTTCTTC.

This clonotype appeared many times. The V call is TRBV30, the J call TRBJ2-2; D call uncertain. The CDR3 has 13 residues. The V end was cut by 0 bases, the J end by 6 bases, with 8 bases between. The germline CDR1 and CDR2 sequences are GTSNPN and SVGIG (reference sequence). CDR3 region: CAWSVFRAGELFF. CDR3 nucleotide sequence: TGTGCCTGGAGTGTTTTTCGGGCCGGGGAGCTGTTTTTT.

The sample holds many counts of this clonotype. This chain uses TRBV6-2 or TRBV6-3 with TRBJ2-7; D unclear. The germline V gene encodes CDR1 MNHEY and CDR2 SVGEGT. This CDR3 has 13 amino acids. Between the trimmed V and J ends, which lost 0 bases and 6 bases, there was a span of 9 bases. The CDR3 spells CASSYSTPPEQYF. For the CDR3, the DNA is TGTGCCAGCAGTTACTCGACTCCTCCCGAGCAGTACTTC.

This clonotype was recorded at least ten times. The genes are TRBV27 and TRBJ1-2; D possibly corresponds to TRBD1 (5 bases). CDR3 length: 13 residues. V dropped 2 bases and J dropped 8 bases, with 12 bases sitting between them. Germline V gene data show CDR1 as MNHEY and CDR2 as SMNVEV (reference sequence). The chain's CDR3 is CASSLGGIGGYTF. For the CDR3, the DNA is TGTGCCAGCAGTTTAGGGGGGATAGGAGGCTACACCTTC.

This clonotype was counted at least ten times. V gene TRBV24-1 combines with J gene TRBJ2-1; 10 bases match TRBD2. This CDR3 region has 13 residues. V lost 10 bases and J lost 4; bases outside the gene matches: 3. Germline V gives CDR1 KGHDR, CDR2 SFDVKD. Written as DNA, the CDR3 is TGTGCCACGGCGACTAGCGGGTACAATGAGCAGTTCTTC. Protein sequence: CATATSGYNEQFF.

This clonotype was counted at least ten times. The V call is TRBV20-1, the J call TRBJ2-2; 10 bases line up with TRBD2. This CDR3 contains 15 residues. V lost 4 bases and J lost 7; bases outside the gene matches: 9. Germline V gene sequence: CDR1 DFQATT, CDR2 SNEGSKA (reference sequence). Here the CDR3 reads CSATGTSVGSGELFF. CDR3 in DNA: TGCAGTGCTACGGGGACTAGCGTGGGGAGCGGGGAGCTGTTTTTT.

The rearrangement joins TRBV5-4 to TRBJ2-1; D ambiguous. This CDR3 contains 16 residues. The germline V gene encodes CDR1 SGHNT and CDR2 YYREEE (reference sequence). Trimming cost V 0 bases and J 4 bases, with 14 bases left between them. The CDR3 DNA sequence: TGTGCCAGCAGCTTGGGAGGTACTCAAGCATACAATGAGCAGTTCTTC. This sequence encodes CASSLGGTQAYNEQFF.

The chain uses TRBV12-3 or TRBV12-4 and TRBJ2-3; 8 nucleotides match TRBD2. V shed 3 bases and J 5 bases; nucleotides not matched to a gene: 22. The CDR3 runs 20 residues. This chain's CDR3 is CASSLGWYDGRAGEGDTQYF. CDR3 nucleotide sequence: TGTGCCAGCAGTTTGGGGTGGTATGACGGGAGGGCCGGAGAAGGAGATACGCAGTATTTT.

This clonotype was detected many times. V is TRBV5-5 and J is TRBJ2-3; D call uncertain. CDR3 length equals 14 residues. Trimming took off 0 bases at V and 0 bases at J, with 5 bases between the two ends. In germline, CDR1 is SGHKS, CDR2 YYEKEE (reference sequence). The CDR3 DNA reads as TGTGCCAGCAGCTTGGTGGGAAGCACAGATACGCAGTATTTT. As protein: CASSLVGSTDTQYF.

This clonotype has just a few counts. V is TRBV7-6 and J is TRBJ1-1; D remains unclear. Deletions cut 5 bases from V and 0 bases from J, with 7 bases between. Germline V gene data show CDR1 as SGHVS and CDR2 as FNYEAQ. There are 13 residues in the CDR3. CDR3 nucleotide sequence: TGTGCCAGCAGCGAAGGGATGAACACTGAAGCTTTCTTT. Protein product: CASSEGMNTEAFF.

This clonotype came up many times. The chain combines TRBV5-1 with TRBJ2-1; weak D call: TRBD2 (5 bases). V was trimmed by 3 bases and J by 4 bases, leaving 14 bases between them. Per germline, CDR1 SGHRS and CDR2 YFSETQ. The CDR3 consists of 15 residues. The CDR3 sequence is CASSSTTSLYNEQFF. CDR3 DNA: TGCGCCAGCAGCTCAACTACTAGTCTATACAATGAGCAGTTCTTC. The entire variable domain, with the rest obtained from reference TRBV5-1 and TRBJ2-1, is as follows: KAGVTQTPRYLIKTRGQQVTLSCSPISGHRSVSWYQQTPGQGLQFLFEYFSETQRNKGNFPGRFSGRQFSNSRSEMNVSTLELGDSALYLCASSSTTSLYNEQFFGPGTRLTVL.